The clone carrying this T cell receptor delta chain is judged large. Within the sample, other DNA sequences also encode this same CDR3. V was clipped by 0 bases and J by 0 bases; unmatched bases: 3. The CDR3 extends over 18 amino acids. Germline lookup yields CDR1 GEAIGNYY and CDR2 EKD. TCRdb re-processed the reads via CATT. The sample holds 4,000 to 6,500 delta-chain clones, 3% seen once. These data belong to a study of gamma-delta chains in newborns, infants, children. This receptor was identified in a child who was a newborn, infant or young child, either healthy, febrile or measles-vaccinated (not recorded which). What was sequenced was blood. This chain links TRDV2 with TRDJ2; 13 bases align to TRDD3. The CDR3 DNA is TGTGCCTGTGACACCAACTGGGGGATACGGGCTTTGACAGCACAACTCTTCTTT. Translation gives CACDTNWGIRALTAQLFF.